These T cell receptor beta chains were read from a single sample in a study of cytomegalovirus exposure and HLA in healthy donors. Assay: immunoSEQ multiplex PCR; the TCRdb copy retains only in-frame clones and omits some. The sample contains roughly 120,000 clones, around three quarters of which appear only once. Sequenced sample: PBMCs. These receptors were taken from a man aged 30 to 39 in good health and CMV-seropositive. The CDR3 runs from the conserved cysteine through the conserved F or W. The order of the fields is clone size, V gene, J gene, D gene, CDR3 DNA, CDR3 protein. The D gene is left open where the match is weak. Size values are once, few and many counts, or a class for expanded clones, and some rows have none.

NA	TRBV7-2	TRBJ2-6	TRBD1	TGTGCCAGCAGCTTAGCGCCTTTAGGGACAGGTGATTCCGCTGGGGCCAACGGCCTGACTTTC	CASSLAPLGTGDSAGANGLTF
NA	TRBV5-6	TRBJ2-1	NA	TGTGCCAGCAGTAAACTTAGCTCCTACAATGAGCAGTTCTTC	CASSKLSSYNEQFF
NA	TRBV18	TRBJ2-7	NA	TGTGCCAGCTCACCACCGGCTAGCTACAGCTCCTACGAGCAGTACTTC	CASSPPASYSSYEQYF
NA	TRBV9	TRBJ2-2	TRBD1	TGTGCCAGCAACCGCCAGGGGGCTCCCGGGGAGCTGTTTTTT	CASNRQGAPGELFF
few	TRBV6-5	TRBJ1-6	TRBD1	TGTGCCAGCAGTTACTGGGACAGGGGAAATTCACCCCTCCACTTT	CASSYWDRGNSPLHF
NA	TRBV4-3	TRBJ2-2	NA	TGCGCCAGCAGCCAAGTACGGTCCACCGGGGAGCTGTTTTTT	CASSQVRSTGELFF
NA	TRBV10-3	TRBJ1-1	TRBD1	TGTGCCAGCGGACAGGGGGACACTGAAGCTTTCTTT	CASGQGDTEAFF
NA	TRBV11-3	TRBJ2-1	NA	TGTGCCAGCAGCCGGAGGATTGAGCAGTTCTTC	CASSRRIEQFF
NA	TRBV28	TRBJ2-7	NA	TGTGCCAGCAGGAATCACAGGGACTCCTACGAGCAGTACTTC	CASRNHRDSYEQYF
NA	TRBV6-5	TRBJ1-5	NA	TGTGCCAGCAGTTCTCGGGGGGGAACCTTCCCCCAGCATTTT	CASSSRGGTFPQHF
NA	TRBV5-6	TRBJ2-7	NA	TGTGCCAGCACCCCCGCGTGGGGAGTCTACGAGCAGTACTTC	CASTPAWGVYEQYF
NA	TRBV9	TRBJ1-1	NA	TGTGCCAGCAGCGTAGGGTCCGGGGGAAGCACTGAAGCTTTCTTT	CASSVGSGGSTEAFF
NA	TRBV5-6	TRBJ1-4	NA	TGTGCCAGCAGCTTGGGTAGAGGTCTAAGCGAAAAACTGTTTTTT	CASSLGRGLSEKLFF
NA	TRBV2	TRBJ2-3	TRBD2	TGTGCCAGCGGACTAGCGGGAGTCACAGATACGCAGTATTTT	CASGLAGVTDTQYF
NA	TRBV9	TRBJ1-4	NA	TGTGCCAGCAGCGGTGCCTGGGGGGGACATGAAAAACTGTTTTTT	CASSGAWGGHEKLFF
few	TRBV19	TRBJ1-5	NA	TGTGCCAGTAGTATCGAGGGTGGCAATCAGCCCCAGCATTTT	CASSIEGGNQPQHF
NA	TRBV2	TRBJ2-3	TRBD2	TGTGCCAGCAGTTTTTCGACTAGCCGAGGGAAAGATACGCAGTATTTT	CASSFSTSRGKDTQYF
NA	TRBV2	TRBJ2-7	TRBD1	TGTGCCAGCAGCGGGACAGAGGGCTACGAGCAGTACTTC	CASSGTEGYEQYF
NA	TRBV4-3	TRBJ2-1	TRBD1	TGCGCCAGCAGCCAAGATTCGCCGACAGGGGAGATGGATGAGCAGTTCTTC	CASSQDSPTGEMDEQFF
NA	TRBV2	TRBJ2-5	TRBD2	TGTGCCCGCGGACTAGCGGGAGGAAACCAAGAGACCCAGTACTTC	CARGLAGGNQETQYF
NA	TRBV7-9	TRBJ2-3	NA	TGTGCCAGCAGCTTACGTGCAGATACGCAGTATTTT	CASSLRADTQYF
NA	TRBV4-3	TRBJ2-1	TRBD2	TGCGCCAGCAGCCAAGTAGCGGGGTCGGGCAATGAGCAGTTCTTC	CASSQVAGSGNEQFF
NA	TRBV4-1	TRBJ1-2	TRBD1	TGCGCCAGCAGCCGGGGTTTAACCGGGACAGGGCTTGGCTACACCTTC	CASSRGLTGTGLGYTF
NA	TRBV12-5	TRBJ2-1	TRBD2	TGTGCTAGTGGTTTGGTCCCGGGACTAGGGCCCAATGAGCAGTTCTTC	CASGLVPGLGPNEQFF
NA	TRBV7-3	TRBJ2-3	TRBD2	TGTGCCAGCAGCAAAAGGGCGGGGGGGACAGATACGCAGTATTTT	CASSKRAGGTDTQYF
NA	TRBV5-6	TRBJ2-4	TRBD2	TGTGCCAGCAGCCGGCGGGGGAACATTCAGTACTTC	CASSRRGNIQYF
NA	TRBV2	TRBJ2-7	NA	TGTGCCAGCAGTGGGGGAGGTGGGTGGGGATACGAGCAGTACTTC	CASSGGGGWGYEQYF
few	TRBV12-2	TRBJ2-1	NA	TGTGCAAGTCGCTTAGGGTTGCGGGAGGGCCGGTGTGGGCACAATGAGCAGTTCTTC	CASRLGLREGRCGHNEQFF
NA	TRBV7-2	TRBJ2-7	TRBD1	TGTGCCAGCAGCTTAGCTGCGGGACAGGTCTCCTACGAGCAGTACTTC	CASSLAAGQVSYEQYF
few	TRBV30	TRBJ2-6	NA	TGTGCCTGGAGTTTAATGAGAGGAACCAACGGCCTGACTTTC	CAWSLMRGTNGLTF
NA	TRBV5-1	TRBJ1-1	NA	TGCGCCAGCAGCTCTCTCCCCTCTTTGAACACTGAAGCTTTCTTT	CASSSLPSLNTEAFF
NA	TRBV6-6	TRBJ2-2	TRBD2	TGTGCCAGCAGTTCCCGACTAGCGGAGATCACCGGGGAGCTGTTTTTT	CASSSRLAEITGELFF
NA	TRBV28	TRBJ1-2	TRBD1	TGTGCCAGCAGTTTCGGGACAGTCTATGGCTACACCTTC	CASSFGTVYGYTF
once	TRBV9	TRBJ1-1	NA	TGTGCCAGCAGGGGAGCGCTGAACACTGAAGCTTTCTTT	CASRGALNTEAFF
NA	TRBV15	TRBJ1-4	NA	TGTGCCACCAGCAGCCGGGAGCGCCTGAATGAAAAACTGTTTTTT	CATSSRERLNEKLFF
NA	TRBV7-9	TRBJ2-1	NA	TGTGCCAGCAGCTTAGATTATCTAGGCCTCGGTGAGCAGTTCTTC	CASSLDYLGLGEQFF
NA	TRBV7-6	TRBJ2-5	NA	TGTGCCAGCAGCTTAGGGGGGCCGGAGACCCAGTACTTC	CASSLGGPETQYF
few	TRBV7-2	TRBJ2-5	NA	TGTGCCAGCAGCTTTGAATCTCTACAGGTTACCCAGTACTTC	CASSFESLQVTQYF
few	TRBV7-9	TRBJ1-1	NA	TGTTCCAGCAGCTTAGCTCGGTCGCTTAGGAACACTGAAGCTTTCTTT	CSSSLARSLRNTEAFF
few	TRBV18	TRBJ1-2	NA	TGTGCCAGCTCACCACCGCAGGGTAACTATGGCTACACCTTC	CASSPPQGNYGYTF
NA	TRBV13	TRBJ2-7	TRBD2	TGTGCCAGCAGCCCAGGGACTAGCGGGAGGTCGTACGAGCAGTACTTC	CASSPGTSGRSYEQYF
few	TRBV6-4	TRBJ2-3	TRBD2	TGTGCCAGCAGTGATGGACTAGCGGGGGATACGCAGTATTTT	CASSDGLAGDTQYF
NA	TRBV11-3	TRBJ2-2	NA	TGTGCCAGCAGCTTAGGCGGCAGTTACACCGGGGAGCTGTTTTTT	CASSLGGSYTGELFF
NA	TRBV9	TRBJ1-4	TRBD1	TGTGCCAGCAGCGGACAGGGGCAGGGTGAAAAACTGTTTTTT	CASSGQGQGEKLFF
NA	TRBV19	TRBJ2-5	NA	TGTGCCAGTAGTATAGGGCGAGGGGAGACCCAGTACTTC	CASSIGRGETQYF
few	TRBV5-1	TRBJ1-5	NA	TGCGCCAGCAGCTTGGGGGGACATAGTAGCAATCAGCCCCAGCATTTT	CASSLGGHSSNQPQHF
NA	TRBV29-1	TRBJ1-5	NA	TGCAGCGTTTTTTGCTGGCAGGGGAAACAGCCCCAGCATTTT	CSVFCWQGKQPQHF
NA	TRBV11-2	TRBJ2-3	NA	TGTGCCAGCAGCTTCACGCGGGACTCCGAGTTTGGGACGCAGTATTTT	CASSFTRDSEFGTQYF
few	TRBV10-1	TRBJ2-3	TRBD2	TGCGCCAGCTTCTATTCGGGGGGGGCGAATGAGGTTATTGAGGCAGATACGCAGTATTTT	CASFYSGGANEVIEADTQYF
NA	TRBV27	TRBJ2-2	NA	TGTGCCAGCTACGCAGCGAACACCGGGGAGCTGTTTTTT	CASYAANTGELFF
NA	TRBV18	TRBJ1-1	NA	TGTGCCAGCTCAACCGGGGTGGGGGCTTTCTTT	CASSTGVGAFF
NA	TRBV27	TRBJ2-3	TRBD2	TGTGCCAGCAGTTTACCGCCGGTGGCGGGGGTTCCAGATACGCAGTATTTT	CASSLPPVAGVPDTQYF
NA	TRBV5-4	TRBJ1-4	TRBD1	TGTGCCAGCAGCGAAGTTGGGACAGGGAGAACCGAAAAACTGTTTTTT	CASSEVGTGRTEKLFF
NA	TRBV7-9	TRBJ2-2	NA	TGTGCCAGCAGCTTACGAGGGCGGGTCACCGGGGAGCTGTTTTTT	CASSLRGRVTGELFF
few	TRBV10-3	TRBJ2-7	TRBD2	TGTGCCATCAGTTCGCTAGCGGGCGTTAGGGCCTACGAGCAGTACTTC	CAISSLAGVRAYEQYF